This T cell receptor beta chain was captured in a study of T cells expressing NK-cell markers. Overall study context: The authors derived TCR beta repertoires from sorted CD3+CD56+NKG2C+, CD3+CD56+NKG2C- and CD3+CD56-NKG2C+ T cells.

CDR3 length equals 13 residues. Using the 5' RACE reads, TCRdb records one entry per CDR3 protein without DNA. The sample spans 200,000 to 300,000 distinct CDR3 sequences; the ten largest clones claim 4.2%. Whole-study findings and limits: NKG2C+ dominant clonotypes from several donors made up about 1.0-7.5% of CD8+ T cells.

Concerning this clonotype: Its matching antigen is unknown.

This sequence joins TRBV12-3 or TRBV12-4 and TRBJ2-1; TCRdb indicates TRBD1, and absent DNA this call remains unverified. Sequenced input: blood T cells: a sorted CD56 or NKG2C T cell subset, CD4+ or CD8+ T cells, or bulk PBMC T cells (not recorded which). The sequence was collected from a woman between 18 and 70 years old in good health. CDR3 sequence reads: CASSLLQGGEQFF.